This T cell receptor beta chain is from a study of T-cell memory formation after mild COVID-19. At the level of the study: In these data, TCR clusters were largely donor specific.

This clonotype was found a few times. The target antigen is unknown. TCRdb itself ran the 5' RACE reads through MiXCR, one entry per CDR3 protein. The table has 550,000 to 650,000 distinct CDR3 sequences, roughly 17% seen once. V was clipped by 3 bases and J by 3 bases; unmatched bases: 4. In germline, CDR1 is LNHNV, CDR2 YYDKDF (reference sequence). This CDR3 has 15 amino acids. Overall study results and limits: Shrinking CD4+ clones resided mostly in CM and EM, and CD8+ ones in EMRA. A second wave expanding day 15 to 37 was CD4+-biased; contracting clones were balanced.

The clonotype comes from an adult woman who had mild COVID-19 (a few samples of this study predate the infection). Cell type and time point are not known. The source material was PBMCs or a T cell subset sorted from them (not recorded which). V usage is TRBV15 and J usage is TRBJ1-5, with 8 bases matching TRBD1. In nucleotides, the CDR3 is TGTGCCACCAGCAGCGACAGGGGCCACAATCAGCCCCAGCATTTT. The encoded protein is CATSSDRGHNQPQHF.